The 7 T cell receptor beta chains below were found in one sample sequenced in a study of cytotoxic CD8 clonotypes in ibrutinib-treated CLL. Clones were read by immunoSEQ multiplex PCR, and TCRdb kept only the in-frame ones, dropping some. The repertoire holds some 200,000 clones, roughly 73% seen once, with more than 9.5% in the top ten. The specimen comprised PBMCs, sampled after 12 months of ibrutinib treatment. The receptors were gathered from a human donor with chronic lymphocytic leukemia.

The chain combines TRBV18 with TRBJ2-1; D call uncertain. Trimming stripped 5 bases from V and 0 bases from J, with 14 bases between. The CDR3 runs to 16 residues. Per germline, CDR1 KGHSH and CDR2 LQKENI. The CDR3 here is CASSDKQRISYNEQFF. CDR3 in DNA: TGTGCCAGCTCAGACAAACAAAGGATCTCCTACAATGAGCAGTTCTTC.

The chain employs TRBV5-6 and TRBJ2-7; TRBD1 matches at 9 bases. Germline trimming cut 6 bases from V and 4 bases from J; bases unmatched to any gene: 11. Germline V gene lookup returns CDR1 SGHDT and CDR2 YYEEEE. The CDR3 extends over 15 amino acids. The CDR3 nucleotides are TGTGCCAGCACCGAAACCGGGACAGGGTTTTACGAGCAGTACTTC. Translating it yields CASTETGTGFYEQYF.

This sequence joins TRBV9 and TRBJ2-3; D not resolved. Germline CDR1 SGDLS, CDR2 YYNGEE. The germline V and J ends were trimmed by 4 bases and 0 bases, with 9 bases remaining between them. This CDR3 comprises 14 residues. The CDR3 spells CASSPPHSTDTQYF. The CDR3 region has the DNA TGTGCCAGCAGCCCTCCCCATAGCACAGATACGCAGTATTTT.

V and J are TRBV9 and TRBJ2-1; unclear D gene. The ends were cut back, 0 bases at V and 6 bases at J, with 13 bases in the middle. The CDR3 loop spans 15 amino acids. The germline CDR1 and CDR2 sequences are SGDLS and YYNGEE. The CDR3 protein is CASSVEGLAANEQFF. CDR3 nucleotides: TGTGCCAGCAGCGTAGAAGGTCTTGCGGCCAATGAGCAGTTCTTC. The full variable domain, its missing parts supplied by reference TRBV9 and TRBJ2-1, is DSGVTQTPKHLITATGQRVTLRCSPRSGDLSVYWYQQSLDQGLQFLIQYYNGEERAKGNILERFSAQQFPDLHSELNLSSLELGDSALYFCASSVEGLAANEQFFGPGTRLTVL.

There are a few counts of this clone. The chain recombines TRBV28 with TRBJ2-7, with D hard to call. The V gene lost 7 bases and the J gene lost 6 bases, with 16 bases spanning the gap. The length of the CDR3 is 13 residues. Germline V gene sequence: CDR1 MDHEN, CDR2 SYDVKM. The chain's CDR3 is CASTLGNNGEQYF. CDR3 in DNA: TGTGCCAGCACCCTTGGGAATAATGGCGAGCAGTACTTC.

The genes are TRBV30 and TRBJ1-3; unclear D gene. Trimming took 0 bases from V and 4 from J, leaving 10 bases between them. Germline CDR1 GTSNPN, CDR2 SVGIG (reference sequence). The CDR3 has 14 residues. CDR3 sequence reads: CAWSVQTAGNTIYF. CDR3 sequence (DNA): TGTGCCTGGAGTGTACAGACGGCGGGAAACACCATATATTTT. The whole variable domain, remainder taken from reference TRBV30 and TRBJ1-3, is SQTIHQWPATLVQPVGSPLSLECTVEGTSNPNLYWYRQAAGRGLQLLFYSVGIGQISSEVPQNLSASRPQDRQFILSSKKLLLSDSGFYLCAWSVQTAGNTIYFGEGSWLTVV.

This clone appeared a single time. This chain joins TRBV19 and TRBJ1-1; no definite D call. Germline V lookup: CDR1 LNHDA, CDR2 SQIVND (reference sequence). The V and J ends lost 11 bases and 1 base respectively, with 14 bases between them. This CDR3 is built from 13 residues. The CDR3 DNA sequence: TGTGCCTCCAAAGCCAGGCCGAACACTGAAGCTTTCTTT. Translating it yields CASKARPNTEAFF.